This TCR beta chain emerged from a study of blood T cell repertoires in COVID-19 (dated by TCRdb to 2019 to 2021). About the study as a whole: The collaborator samples originated in the United States, Italy and Spain and spanned the acute and convalescent phases of COVID-19. The material from the prospective study consisted of cDNA or gDNA derived from T cells, B-cell-depleted T cells, or PBMCs. Subjects who had been exposed to COVID-19, were actively infected with it, or had recovered from it provided the deeply sampled blood TCRbeta repertoires that made up the dataset. The repertoires were released in a freely available public database intended as a resource for research on the immune response to SARS-CoV-2. Samples came from the ongoing ImmuneRACE study (first 160 participants) plus 1,254 subjects from 6 global collaborators. A de-identified subject ID, COVID-19 status, age in years and sex were almost always included in the sample metadata. Where available, HLA class I and class II types were taken from metadata supplied by the sample provider and were not determined by assay-based typing. Paper-wide results and their limitations: The amount of clinical and demographic metadata varied by source and participant and was provided uncurated.

Spanning cysteine to phenylalanine, the CDR3 consists of 17 amino acids. The read is trimmed to its CDR3 DNA, 51 bases read in frame from base 1. The germline V gene encodes CDR1 KGHSH and CDR2 LQKENI. Trimmed from V: 4 bases; trimmed from J: 3 bases; junction bases lacking a gene match: 6. To note about this clone: This receptor's antigen is unknown. Per-base qualities were not stored, and no clone one base away is much larger.

TCRbeta CDR3 regions were amplified from genomic DNA by means of the immunoSEQ Assay, a bias-controlled multiplex PCR. Processing in the source paper ran as follows. The number of nucleated cells in each sample was estimated from the amplification of reference gene primers within the assay. To quantify the absolute abundance of each unique TCRbeta CDR3 rearrangement, sequence reads were collapsed and filtered. Productive Simpson clonality was computed per sample as the square root of Simpson's diversity index over productive rearrangements. Here the immuneACCESS table is served through TCRdb, limited to in-frame sequences with V and J called. Missing clones are a known gap in these copies; in checked studies unresolved V genes cover under half, and the rest lacks a known reason. Clone size and V and J calls were adopted from that table, with D and trimming inferred from the DNA. The sample table shows more than 250,000 clones, and 87% are seen once. 1% of the sample comes from the top ten.

Whole blood was collected in K2EDTA tubes by collaborating institutions according to the institutions' own protocols. For TCRbeta analysis, collaborators shipped samples in one of three forms: frozen whole blood, isolated PBMCs, or DNA extracted from either of those sample types. Recombination linked TRBV18 to TRBJ2-3; 14 nucleotides in the junction match TRBD2. This clonotype originated in a man between 50 and 59 years old with active or convalescent COVID-19. Sequencing input: peripheral blood. The CDR3 amino acid sequence is: CASSRQTSGRGTDTQYF. The DNA reads TGTGCCAGCTCACGGCAGACTAGCGGGAGGGGAACAGATACGCAGTATTTT.